This T cell receptor (beta chain) was sequenced during a study of cytomegalovirus exposure and HLA in healthy donors. This CDR3 spans 15 amino acids. The V gene's germline CDR1 is SGHDT and CDR2 YYEEEE. The V gene end was trimmed by 4 bases and the J gene end by 3 bases; junction bases not matched to a gene: 5. The study, taken as a whole, reports: Rare TCR sequences predominated, though certain public TCRs were found in many donors. It was reported that the classifier diagnosed cytomegalovirus status with high specificity and sensitivity in both the original and validation cohorts. There were fewer than 200 TCR beta chains listed as cytomegalovirus-associated.

Assay: immunoSEQ multiplex PCR; the TCRdb copy retains only in-frame clones and omits some. Of about 150,000 clones listed, around 80% are singletons. As concerns this clone: Its target is not known.

Separation from the approximately 720-subject first cohort characterized the roughly 120-subject validation cohort, to which the donors belonged. Specimen: PBMCs. The receptor's source is a man younger than 40 in good health and CMV-seropositive. The genes are TRBV5-6 and TRBJ2-2, with 8 bases fitting TRBD1. The CDR3, as DNA: TGTGCCAGCAGCCCTCTGGACAGGGACACCGGGGAGCTGTTTTTT. This translates into CASSPLDRDTGELFF.